Given below is one T cell receptor beta chain in context. There is no known antigen for this receptor. No base-level quality is on record; no much larger clone is a single base apart. The sample is drawn from a study of T-cell memory formation after mild COVID-19 (dated by TCRdb to the early 2020s). In the study overall: TCR sequence clusters from the two donors were largely donor specific. In two donors, T-cell clones that expanded and contracted after mild COVID-19 were followed by sequencing TCRalpha and TCRbeta repertoires longitudinally. Two young, previously healthy adult volunteers made up the cohort, one male and one female. Points the paper makes about the study in general: Clones that contracted from day 15 to 85 showed balanced CD4/CD8 phenotypes, whereas a second wave of clones that expanded from day 15 to 37 leaned towards CD4+. The detection of some responding clones in pre-infection memory suggests that pre-existing cross-reactive memory T cells joined the SARS-CoV-2 response. Only a couple of mild cases were covered by the study, and larger cohorts that include severe cases with pre-infection samples were considered necessary. Contracting CD4+ clones turned up mainly in the CM and EM memory subsets, whereas EMRA was where CD8+ clones were enriched. SARS-CoV-2 specificity of the second-wave clones peaking on day 37 was not confirmed.

Including cysteine and phenylalanine, the CDR3 has 13 amino acids. Just CDR3 DNA is preserved here, 39 bases in frame from base 1. Taken from the germline V gene, the CDR1 and CDR2 loops are SGDLS and YYNGEE. From V the trimming removes 4 bases and from J it removes 6 bases, while the gene matches leave 7 bases of the junction unaccounted for. Sequencing was performed on an Illumina NovaSeq 6000. Using 5'RACE with constant-segment primers, TCRalpha and TCRbeta cDNA libraries were constructed, with sample barcodes and unique molecular identifiers added in the process. Trizol reagent was used to extract RNA from every sample. Library amplification was performed in two PCR steps, and a second sample barcode and Illumina TruSeq adapters were introduced in the second step. Libraries were sequenced on an Illumina NovaSeq with 2 x 150 bp paired-end reads. On the study's bioinformatics: Reads were demultiplexed and collapsed into UMI-guided consensus sequences with migec v1.2.7. With mixcr v2.1.11, UMI consensuses were aligned to TRA and TRB V and J templates and assembled into clonotypes. Expanded or contracted clonotypes were those called significant by both edgeR and NoisET, with noise models trained on biological replicates. For edgeR calls, the thresholds were a false discovery rate-adjusted p below 0.01 and a log2 fold-change of 1. As an exploratory analysis of dynamics, max-normalized trajectories of the 1000 most abundant clonotypes were examined with PCA combined with hierarchical clustering. Separately sequenced CD4+ and CD8+ repertoires were used to assign a CD4 or CD8 phenotype to each responding clone. The public reads were quality trimmed at Q25 with fastp and then assembled into clones with MiXCR by TCRdb, keeping productive beta chains. A single entry per CDR3 protein holds the most common genes and DNA from its merged rows. These V and J calls originate from TCRdb's pipeline instead of the authors' own analysis. The sample has about 290,000 distinct CDR3 sequences on record, approximately 15% of them singletons. Over 20% of the sample rests with the top ten.

Ficoll-Paque density gradient centrifugation was the method used to isolate PBMCs. The sample consisted of PBMCs or a T cell subset sorted from them (not recorded which). This sequence uses TRBV9 and TRBJ2-7, with 7 bases in between that match TRBD1. The TCR was taken from a man younger than 30 who had mild COVID-19 (a few samples of this study predate the infection). The sample titles of this study are shuffled in the database, so cell type and time point are left out; the donor was told from shared clones. The DNA sequence reads TGTGCCAGCAGCACAACAGGGGTCTCCGAGCAGTACTTC. The translation is CASSTTGVSEQYF.